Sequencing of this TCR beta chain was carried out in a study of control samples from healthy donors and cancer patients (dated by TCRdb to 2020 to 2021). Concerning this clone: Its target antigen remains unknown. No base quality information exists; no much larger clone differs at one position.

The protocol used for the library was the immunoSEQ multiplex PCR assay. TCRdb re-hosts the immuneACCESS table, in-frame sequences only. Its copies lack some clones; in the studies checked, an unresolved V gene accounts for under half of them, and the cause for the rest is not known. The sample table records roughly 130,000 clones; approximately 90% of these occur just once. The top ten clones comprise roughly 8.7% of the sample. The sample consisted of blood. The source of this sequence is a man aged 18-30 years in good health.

Here the CDR3 is given as CASSLPGWTDTQYF. The nucleotide sequence is given as TGTGCCAGCAGCTTGCCAGGGTGGACAGATACGCAGTATTTT. The V and J genes are TRBV5-6 and TRBJ2-3; a tentative D match to TRBD1 spans 5 bases. Including cysteine and phenylalanine, the CDR3 has 14 amino acids. The read is trimmed to its CDR3 DNA, 42 bases read in frame from base 1. Looking up the germline V gene yields CDR1 SGHDT and CDR2 YYEEEE. The V and J ends are trimmed by 1 base and 3 bases, leaving 9 bases between them.